This TCR beta chain was identified in a study of blood T cells in healthy people across ages. Findings and limits, study-wide: Estimates based on one million T cells were treated as lower bounds.

This clonotype was observed a few times. Its antigen remains unidentified. For the second PCR, which ran for roughly 6 to 12 cycles, a sample-barcoded 5' primer and a J-beta primer mix were used. TCRdb processed the 5' RACE reads anew with MiXCR; each CDR3 protein has one entry. The sample lists about 760,000 distinct CDR3 sequences, more than 50% occurring once. The donors, all healthy, were Caucasians living in Russia, aged about 6 to 90. The amount of total RNA extracted per sample was at least 5.5 micrograms. This receptor was identified in a man in his forties in good health. Source material: blood.

The CDR3 sequence is CAIGTGGAQETQYF. The DNA for the CDR3 is TGTGCCATCGGGACTGGCGGGGCACAAGAGACCCAGTACTTC. The chain joins TRBV10-3 to TRBJ2-5; D is possibly TRBD2 (6 bases). Germline V gene sequence: CDR1 ENHRY, CDR2 SYGVKD. This CDR3 contains 14 residues. Trimming removed 8 bases from V and 2 bases from J, with 15 bases in between.